The clone carrying this TCR beta chain has more than one count but fewer than ten. Its specificity is unknown. Assay: immunoSEQ multiplex PCR; the TCRdb copy retains only in-frame clones and omits some. Of about 83,000 clones listed, about 80% are singletons. The data were obtained in a study of OX40 agonist ivuxolimab in advanced cancers. Study as a whole: Three partial responders included one hepatocellular carcinoma patient and two cutaneous melanoma patients. Study-level results: Low levels of normalized T-cell clonal expansion also appeared in some nonresponders. At 0.1 to 3.0 mg/kg, clonal expansion of CD4+ and CD8+ blood T cells had occurred by week 6.

CDR3 length equals 14 residues. Germline CDR1 GTSNPN, CDR2 SVGIG (reference sequence). Between the trimmed V and J ends, which lost 2 bases and 4 bases, there was a span of 9 bases. This rearrangement joins TRBV30 to TRBJ1-6; tentative D call: TRBD1 (6 bases). Sequenced here: CD4+ or CD8+ T cells sorted from blood, sampled in a trial of the OX40 agonist ivuxolimab. The source of this sequence is an adult with an advanced solid tumor such as melanoma, head and neck, liver or kidney cancer. CDR3 in DNA: TGTGCCTGGAGTCTCCAGGGGTATAATTCACCCCTCCACTTT. Its protein product is CAWSLQGYNSPLHF.